Many counts were recorded for the clone carrying this T cell receptor (beta chain). The target antigen is unknown. The sample is drawn from a study of regulatory T cells in long-lasting Graves disease. Study observations and caveats: Sample size, which was small, may have reduced accuracy.

CDR3-region Arm-PCR and iRepertoire HTBI primers produced the TCR beta libraries. A single record per CDR3 protein comes from TCRdb applying MiXCR to the multiplex PCR reads. The sample holds 580,000 or so distinct CDR3 sequences, roughly a sixth seen once. Time point denoted: newly diagnosed GD, antithyroid drugs for less than 3 months. Preparation of the TCR library used RNA extracted from PBMCs. The J segment lost 3 bases and the V segment lost 5 bases, leaving 5 bases of the junction unmatched. The CDR3 runs to 14 residues. Per germline, CDR1 MNHEY and CDR2 SMNVEV (reference sequence). The same sample was also used in a study of T cells in Graves' hyperthyroidism and ophthalmopathy.

The rearrangement joins TRBV27 to TRBJ2-7, with 9 bases matching TRBD2. Sequencing was performed on peripheral blood mononuclear cells (PBMCs), taken at new diagnosis, from a patient treated with antithyroid drugs. The sequence came from a man aged 18-30 years with Graves disease. Written as DNA, the CDR3 is TGTGCCAGCAGTCCAAGGCGGGGGGGCTACGAGCAGTACTTC. Protein sequence: CASSPRRGGYEQYF.